The present TCR beta chain was sequenced within a study of blood T cells in healthy people across ages. Study findings and constraints: Per million T cells, the diversity of TCR beta decreased roughly linearly as age advanced. With unsorted PBMCs, a conclusive comparison of naive versus antigen-experienced cells was not possible.

About this clonotype: The antigen is unknown. The junction and the germline gene differ at one end; a read error may be behind it.

A sample-barcoded 5' primer and a J-beta primer mix were used in a second PCR of about 6 to 12 cycles. TCRdb fed the 5' RACE reads into MiXCR, producing one record per CDR3 protein. The sample consists of approximately 810,000 distinct CDR3 sequences, under 40% of them appearing once. In germline, CDR1 is SGHRS, CDR2 YFSETQ. The length of the CDR3 is 16 residues. Total RNA extracted from each sample amounted to at least 6 micrograms. The chain joins TRBV5-1 to TRBJ2-5; D is ambiguous. The sequenced material came from blood. This receptor was identified in a man younger than 35 in good health. CDR3 region: CACSFDGSPSRETQYF. The CDR3 DNA reads TGCGCCTGCAGCTTCGACGGATCCCCCTCTAGGGAGACCCAGTACTTC.